Here is one T cell receptor beta chain with its context. What this receptor recognizes is not known. No per-base quality is available; no much larger clone lies one base away. TCRbeta CDR3 regions were amplified from genomic DNA by means of the immunoSEQ Assay, a bias-controlled multiplex PCR. The paper's data handling went like this. Nucleated cell counts per sample were estimated from amplification of reference gene primers within the assay. To quantify the absolute abundance of each unique TCRbeta CDR3 rearrangement, sequence reads were collapsed and filtered. For each sample, productive Simpson clonality was calculated by taking the square root of Simpson's diversity index across productive rearrangements. The immuneACCESS repertoire file appears here via TCRdb, limited to in-frame rearrangements. These files lack a portion of the clones; in checked studies, under half of the deficit traces to unresolved V genes, and the cause of the others is not known. That table is the source of V, J and clone size, and D and trimming were worked out from the DNA. The sample table holds 50,000 or so clones, of which about 83% were seen once. The ten largest account for around 25% of the sample.

CDR1 ENHRY and CDR2 SYGVKD were looked up in the germline V gene. For this chain, trimming is 4 bases at the V end and 5 bases at the J end, and the number of junction bases without a gene match is 2. CDR3 length: 14 amino acids, cysteine to phenylalanine. Just the 42-base CDR3 DNA is kept, in frame starting at base 1. These data belong to a study of blood T cell repertoires in COVID-19 (dated by TCRdb to the early 2020s). Turning to the overall study: Samples from collaborators originated in the United States, Italy and Spain and spanned both the acute and convalescent phases of COVID-19. The material from the prospective study consisted of cDNA or gDNA derived from T cells, B-cell-depleted T cells, or PBMCs. The dataset comprised deeply sampled blood TCRbeta repertoires from subjects exposed to, actively infected with, or recovered from COVID-19. A freely available public database, intended as a resource for researchers studying the immune response to SARS-CoV-2, is where the repertoires were released. The samples were drawn from the first 160 participants of the ongoing ImmuneRACE study and from 1,254 subjects provided by 6 global collaborators. The sample metadata nearly always contained a de-identified subject ID, COVID-19 status, age in years and sex. Where available, HLA class I and class II types were taken from metadata supplied by the sample provider and were not determined by assay-based typing.

General conclusions and limits of the study: How much clinical and demographic metadata was included differed by source and by participant, and the metadata was provided uncurated.

Collaborating institutions collected whole blood in K2EDTA tubes following their own protocols. For TCRbeta analysis, collaborators shipped samples in one of three forms: frozen whole blood, isolated PBMCs, or DNA extracted from either of those sample types. Sequences were obtained from peripheral blood. The rearrangement combines TRBV10-3 with TRBJ2-3, with 11 middle bases fitting TRBD2. This clonotype was obtained from a woman of 80 years or more with acute or convalescent COVID-19. The nucleotide sequence reads as follows: TGTGCCATCAGTGGGCTAGCGGGGGGAGATACGCAGTATTTT. It translates as CAISGLAGGDTQYF.